The rows below give T cell receptor beta chains drawn from one sample of a study of human T cells and chemical hapten exposure. TCRdb re-analysed the RACE reads in MiXCR, keeping a single row per CDR3 protein. This sample carries roughly 98,000 distinct CDR3 sequences, around an eighth of them seen once, and the ten largest clones take roughly 2.1%. This material consisted of whole blood, taken in connection with sensitization to the hapten diphenylcyclopropenone (DPC). These receptors all stem from a woman between 40 and 55 years old with alopecia areata. Some clones in this sample may be carry-over from other donors' samples. CDR3s include the opening cysteine and the closing phenylalanine or tryptophan. D genes are given only for firm matches. Clone size is given for some rows only: seen once, a few or many times, or a class if the clone is expanded.

D gene,clone size,V gene,J gene,CDR3 DNA,CDR3 protein
TRBD2,many,TRBV28,TRBJ2-3,TGTGCCAGCAGCACGGGACTAGCGGCTCCCGCCCAGTATTTT,CASSTGLAAPAQYF
-,many,TRBV2,TRBJ2-7,TGTGCCAGCAGTAATGGCCCCTACGAGCAGTACTTC,CASSNGPYEQYF
-,-,TRBV29-1,TRBJ2-7,TGCAGCGTTGAGGGGCTACCGGGGGAGCAGTACTTC,CSVEGLPGEQYF
-,-,TRBV6-5,TRBJ1-1,TGTGCCAGCAGGATAGCGGGGGTGAACACTGAAGCTTTCTTT,CASRIAGVNTEAFF
TRBD1,-,TRBV10-2,TRBJ1-4,TGCGCCAGCGGGGGACAGGCCAGCGAAAAACTGTTTTTT,CASGGQASEKLFF
-,few,TRBV6-2/TRBV6-3,TRBJ2-2,TGTGCCAGCAGTTACCCCTACACCGGGGAGCTGTTTTTT,CASSYPYTGELFF
-,many,TRBV28,TRBJ1-2,TGTGCCACAGAGGGAAGGGGCCTCGGTGGCTACACCTTC,CATEGRGLGGYTF
TRBD2,few,TRBV6-1,TRBJ2-5,TGTGCCAGCACTAATAGCGGGAGGGCCCTCGAGACCCAGTACTTC,CASTNSGRALETQYF
TRBD1,-,TRBV19,TRBJ1-5,TGTGCCAGTAGCCCCCTAACAGGGGCGGGGAGCAATCAGCCCCAGCATTTT,CASSPLTGAGSNQPQHF
-,-,TRBV4-2,TRBJ2-1,TGTGCCAGTCGCCGGGGGGCCGAGGGGAATGAGCAGTTCTTC,CASRRGAEGNEQFF
TRBD2,-,TRBV5-1,TRBJ2-3,TGCGCCAGCAGCTTGGGAGCGGGAGAAGGTGATACGCAGTATTTT,CASSLGAGEGDTQYF
-,-,TRBV9,TRBJ2-7,TGTGCCAGCAGCCGCGGTAGGGGGTCATCCGAGCAGTACTTC,CASSRGRGSSEQYF
-,once,TRBV11-3,TRBJ2-1,TGTGCCAGCAGCGCCCGGGACTCCTACAATGAGCAGTTCTTC,CASSARDSYNEQFF
TRBD2,many,TRBV27,TRBJ2-5,TGTGCCAGCAGTCCCTTGGGACTAGCGGGAGGAAAAGAGACCCAGTACTTC,CASSPLGLAGGKETQYF
-,few,TRBV6-2/TRBV6-3,TRBJ1-1,TGTGCCAGCACGGGATACACTGAAGCTTTCTTT,CASTGYTEAFF
TRBD1,few,TRBV6-1,TRBJ2-7,TGTGCCAGCAGTGTGGACAGGGGCCCCTACGAGCAGTACTTC,CASSVDRGPYEQYF
TRBD2,-,TRBV5-1,TRBJ2-3,TGCGCCAGCACACTAGCGGGAGAGTCGGATACGCAGTATTTT,CASTLAGESDTQYF
-,-,TRBV28,TRBJ1-4,TGTGCCAGCGACAACCAGGGTAGCGAAAAACTGTTTTTT,CASDNQGSEKLFF
-,few,TRBV9,TRBJ2-3,TGTGCCAGCAGCGTAGGGGAGCGCTCCACAGATACGCAGTATTTT,CASSVGERSTDTQYF
-,many,TRBV2,TRBJ2-1,TGTGCCAGCAGTGGGTCGGTTGCTTACAATGAGCAGTTCTTC,CASSGSVAYNEQFF
-,-,TRBV4-3,TRBJ1-1,TGCGCCAGCAGCCAAGATGCCGGTTCGGGAACTGAAGCTTTCTTT,CASSQDAGSGTEAFF
TRBD2,many,TRBV11-3,TRBJ2-1,TGTGCCAGCAGCCGAACCGGGACTAGCGGGAGCGATGAGCAGTTCTTC,CASSRTGTSGSDEQFF
TRBD1,many,TRBV5-4,TRBJ1-2,TGTGCCAGCAGCACCAGGGACAGGGCCGTCTACACCTTC,CASSTRDRAVYTF
-,few,TRBV6-5,TRBJ2-7,TGTGCCAGCAGGTCCCTATCTGGGCAGTACTTC,CASRSLSGQYF
-,few,TRBV7-3,TRBJ1-5,TGTGCCAGCAGCTTGGGCCAAGAAAATCAGCCCCAGCATTTT,CASSLGQENQPQHF
-,few,TRBV27,TRBJ2-4,TGTGCCAGCAGTAAAACCCGTCTGACATCTCTAGCCAAAAACATTCAGTACTTC,CASSKTRLTSLAKNIQYF
-,few,TRBV5-5,TRBJ2-1,TGTGCCAGCAGCTTGTTTAGTGGGACGGCATACAATGAGCAGTTCTTC,CASSLFSGTAYNEQFF
TRBD2,-,TRBV24-1,TRBJ2-3,TGTGCCACCAGTGGACTAGCGGGACCTGATGGCAACACAGATACGCAGTATTTT,CATSGLAGPDGNTDTQYF
-,-,TRBV4-1,TRBJ2-7,TGCGCCAGCAGCCAGATTGAGGGGCTAGCCTACGAGCAGTACTTC,CASSQIEGLAYEQYF
-,-,TRBV28,TRBJ2-7,TGTGCCAGCAGGGGGCTTCGGGAGCAGTACTTC,CASRGLREQYF
-,-,TRBV28,TRBJ1-6,TGTGCCAGCAGACCCGGGACACCTCACGCGACAGCCCTCCACTTT,CASRPGTPHATALHF
TRBD2,few,TRBV24-1,TRBJ2-1,TGTGCCACCAAGGCTAGCGGGGCCTACAATGAGCAGTTCTTC,CATKASGAYNEQFF
-,-,TRBV12-5,TRBJ2-1,TGTGCTAGTGGTTTGTTTCAGGGGACCCGGAGTCCCTACAATGAGCAGTTCTTC,CASGLFQGTRSPYNEQFF
-,-,TRBV28,TRBJ1-2,TGTGCCAGCAGTTTATATGCGGAATCCGCCCTCTACACCTTC,CASSLYAESALYTF
TRBD2,-,TRBV6-1,TRBJ2-1,TGTGCCAGCACCCCTGGGCTAGCGGGAGGGATCCCCTACAATGAGCAGTTCTTC,CASTPGLAGGIPYNEQFF
TRBD1,few,TRBV24-1,TRBJ2-1,TGTGCCACCAGTGATCACCGGCTGGACAGGGGGCGATATTACAATGAGCAGTTCTTC,CATSDHRLDRGRYYNEQFF